Sequencing of this T cell receptor (beta chain) was carried out in a study of PD-L1 blockade in urothelial cancer (dated by TCRdb to 2016 to 2017). About the full investigation: Therapy was started in about 2014 for all patients, and atezolizumab 1,200 mg was administered intravenously every 3 weeks. Blood samples gave median yields of about 150,000 T cells and tens of thousands of unique TCRs, along with a median clonality of approximately 0.084. Durable clinical benefit meant progression-free survival longer than 6 months, and TCR features were also tested against progression-free and overall survival. TCR sequencing covered pretreatment tumor samples and matched, serially collected peripheral blood taken before and after atezolizumab treatment. The study was an exploratory multi-omic analysis of somatic, immune and clinical correlates of response to PD-L1 blockade with atezolizumab in urothelial cancer. Blood samples were analyzed at 3 weeks after treatment start (second dose) and at 6 weeks after treatment start. Pretreatment blood TCR-seq was available for about 30 patients, at least one posttreatment blood collection was obtained for 25 or so patients, and tumor TCR-seq was available for 25 or so patients. An ECOG performance status of 0 or 1 was recorded for the patients, and 0 to 3 prior chemotherapy regimens had been received by the patients. Twenty-five of 29 patients were identified as males with urothelial cancer of bladder origin, and a prior smoking history was reported by 18 of 29 patients. In the same patients, whole exome sequencing and RNA sequencing of pretreatment tumors were performed in addition to TCR sequencing. About 10 patients achieved durable clinical benefit and fewer than 25 did not. The research as a whole found: Improved progression-free and overall survival was found to be associated with pretreatment peripheral blood TCR clonality below the median. Patients with durable benefit showed greater expansion of tumor-associated TCR clones in peripheral blood 3 weeks after starting treatment (n of about 20, p = 0.022). Because the sample size was small (n ≈ 30) and many exploratory analyses were performed, the results are intended to be hypothesis-generating.

For CDR1 and CDR2, the germline V gene lists LGHNA and YSLEER. V is shortened by 0 bases, J by 4 bases, and the region joining them spans 11 bases. The CDR3 starts with the cysteine, ends with the phenylalanine, and has 15 residues. Just CDR3 DNA is preserved here, 45 bases in frame from base 1. With regard to this clone: Its antigen is unknown. No base quality values were provided; no much bigger clone lies one nucleotide off.

Sample time point, as interpreted from the label and publication: peripheral blood 6 weeks after treatment start. The cohort included about 27 patients with locally advanced or metastatic urothelial carcinoma who were treated at Memorial Sloan Kettering on a trial protocol. Peripheral blood mononuclear cells were collected from each patient pretreatment and during treatment, giving between 1 and 8 total time points per patient. The Qiagen DNeasy Blood extraction kit was used to purify genomic DNA from total PBMCs and tumor samples. Collected pretreatment and during treatment, PBMCs were isolated and stored as previously described. Each PCR received spiked-in synthetic TCR analog templates so that absolute template abundance could be estimated from read counts. TCRbeta CDR3 regions were amplified from genomic DNA with bias-controlled V and J gene primers using the immunoSEQ assay. Sequencing of rearranged TCRbeta segments was performed at approximately 20X coverage. Processing in the source paper ran as follows. Clustering was used to correct sequencing errors, and CDR3s were annotated against IMGT so that V, D and J genes could be assigned. Out-of-frame and stop-codon sequences were excluded, and only productive TCRbeta rearrangements were used in downstream analyses. Clonality was calculated as one minus the Shannon entropy normalized by the log of the number of unique productive sequences. Clones differing between time points or between blood and tumor were identified using Fisher's exact test with Benjamini-Hochberg correction, with an adjusted p below 0.01 applied as the threshold. As stored in TCRdb, this immuneACCESS dataset retains in-frame rearrangements with V and J assigned. A fraction of the clones does not appear; measured against another copy, unresolved V genes explain less than half of the discrepancy, and the remainder lacks a known reason. V, J and clone size were drawn from that table, and D and trimming were deduced from the DNA. This sample has 29,000 or so clones in its table, and around 80% of those were observed once. Together, the top ten hold around 3.5% of the sample.

The rearranged chain carries TRBV4-3 and TRBJ2-3, and the D gene may be TRBD2, 6 bases matching. The sequences come from PBMCs, collected around atezolizumab (anti-PD-L1) treatment. This sequence was found in a man aged 65 to 85 with urothelial cancer. In nucleotide form, the sequence is TGCGCCAGCAGCCAAGAAACTAGCCGAGCAGATACGCAGTATTTT. It encodes CASSQETSRADTQYF.